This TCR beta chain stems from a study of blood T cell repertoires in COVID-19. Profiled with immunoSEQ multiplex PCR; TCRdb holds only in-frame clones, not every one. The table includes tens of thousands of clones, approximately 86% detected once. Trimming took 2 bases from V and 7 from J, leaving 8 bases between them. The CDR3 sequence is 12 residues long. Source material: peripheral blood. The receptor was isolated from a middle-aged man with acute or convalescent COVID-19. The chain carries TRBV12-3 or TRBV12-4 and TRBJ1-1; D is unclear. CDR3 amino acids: CASSLQEGEAFF. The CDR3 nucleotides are TGTGCCAGCAGTTTACAGGAGGGTGAAGCTTTCTTT.